The rows below give T cell receptor beta chains drawn from one sample of a study of blood T cell repertoires in COVID-19. TCRdb keeps only in-frame clones here, not all; method: immunoSEQ multiplex PCR. The data show some 160,000 clones, with approximately 91% seen just once and roughly 2.1% held by the top ten. What was sequenced was peripheral blood. The receptors here all came from a man between 18 and 35 years old with acute or convalescent COVID-19. CDR3s include the opening cysteine and the closing phenylalanine or tryptophan. The order of the fields is J gene, V gene, CDR3 protein.

j_gene: TRBJ2-7; v_gene: TRBV30; CDR3aa: CAWSTREAYEQYF
j_gene: TRBJ2-7; v_gene: TRBV12-3/TRBV12-4; CDR3aa: CASSSITYEQYF
j_gene: TRBJ1-4; v_gene: TRBV5-1; CDR3aa: CASSSTGSPDLEKLFF
j_gene: TRBJ1-4; v_gene: TRBV18; CDR3aa: CASSPLAGAPLKLFF
j_gene: TRBJ2-3; v_gene: TRBV28; CDR3aa: CASSSLAGGQTDTQYF
j_gene: TRBJ2-2; v_gene: TRBV5-6; CDR3aa: CASSPTSGRVTGELFF
j_gene: TRBJ1-6; v_gene: TRBV13; CDR3aa: CASSLGQGVNSPLHF
j_gene: TRBJ1-6; v_gene: TRBV7-9; CDR3aa: CASSRHAASKGSYNSPLHF
j_gene: TRBJ1-2; v_gene: TRBV7-2; CDR3aa: CASSSVGQGSKYGYTF
j_gene: TRBJ1-5; v_gene: TRBV7-8; CDR3aa: CASSPRLAEPQHF
j_gene: TRBJ2-3; v_gene: TRBV7-8; CDR3aa: CASSFRLAIDTDTQYF
j_gene: TRBJ1-5; v_gene: TRBV7-9; CDR3aa: CASSSSGGGYSNQPQHF
j_gene: TRBJ2-5; v_gene: TRBV5-1; CDR3aa: CASSPGVEETQYF
j_gene: TRBJ2-1; v_gene: TRBV5-6; CDR3aa: CASSLGGSYNEQFF
j_gene: TRBJ2-4; v_gene: TRBV25-1; CDR3aa: CASSDDRQNGNIQYF
j_gene: TRBJ2-2; v_gene: TRBV9; CDR3aa: CASSGTSGPTNTGELFF
j_gene: TRBJ2-7; v_gene: TRBV2; CDR3aa: CASTGTGTYEQYF
j_gene: TRBJ1-5; v_gene: TRBV3-1/TRBV3-2; CDR3aa: CASSQDPSSNQPQHF
j_gene: TRBJ2-1; v_gene: TRBV25-1; CDR3aa: CASSESSGGGSEQFF
j_gene: TRBJ1-2; v_gene: TRBV27; CDR3aa: CASSLKGANYGYTF
j_gene: TRBJ2-5; v_gene: TRBV15; CDR3aa: CATSRDREVETQYF
j_gene: TRBJ2-5; v_gene: TRBV24-1; CDR3aa: CATSDLGLGEETQYF
j_gene: TRBJ1-4; v_gene: TRBV15; CDR3aa: CATSRDFPDRANLFDRKLFF
j_gene: TRBJ1-3; v_gene: TRBV12-5; CDR3aa: CASAFSSGNTIYF